This T cell receptor beta chain originates from a study of cytomegalovirus exposure and HLA in healthy donors. Study background: Earlier results showed 90 million to 130 million unique TCR beta sequences derived from about 179 million T cells.

60 Vbeta and 13 Jbeta primers were used in PCR. Profiling relied on immunoSEQ multiplex PCR, and the TCRdb table lists in-frame clones only, not all of them. Among 180,000 or so clones listed, more than 60% were seen once. Overall study findings and caveats: Cytomegalovirus-associated TCR beta chains were listed, numbering 164. Generally TCR sequences proved uncommon, though certain public TCRs appeared in numerous donors.

CDR1 is MGHRA, CDR2 YSYEKL, per germline. The V and J ends lost 3 bases and 7 bases respectively, with 19 bases between them. This CDR3 region has 15 residues. Comments on this clone: The antigen remains unidentified.

The J gene is TRBJ2-7, the V gene TRBV4-1; a weak D match, TRBD2 (5 bases). The TCR was taken from an older woman in good health and CMV-seropositive. The specimen was PBMCs. The CDR3: CASSQSTDFPREQYF. The CDR3 DNA follows: TGCGCCAGCAGCCAGTCGACGGACTTCCCCCGGGAGCAGTACTTC.